The source of this T cell receptor beta chain is a study of blood T cell repertoires in COVID-19. The overall study: Specimens from acute and convalescent COVID-19 originated in the United States, Italy and Spain. T cells, B-cell-depleted T cells, or PBMCs provided the cDNA or gDNA that served as material.

The CDR3 spans 14 residues. The germline V gene has CDR1 SNHLY and CDR2 FYNNEI. Trimming cost V 3 bases and J 8 bases; bases outside gene matches: 7. Assay: immunoSEQ multiplex PCR; the TCRdb copy retains only in-frame clones and omits some. The table has 70,000 to 85,000 clones, around four fifths seen once. The genes are TRBV2 and TRBJ2-1; 7 bases agree with TRBD1. Sequences were obtained from peripheral blood. This sequence was found in an elderly man with active or convalescent COVID-19. Here the CDR3 DNA reads TGTGCCAGCAGTGAGGGACAGCTAAGCCATGAGCAGTTCTTC. Its translation is CASSEGQLSHEQFF.